This T cell receptor beta chain was captured in a study of spatial heterogeneity in lung cancer. Whole-study findings and limits: Intratumoral expanded alpha and beta TCR counts were found to track tumor mutation counts.

One entry per CDR3 protein results from TCRdb running MiXCR on the 5' RACE reads. This sample yields roughly 7,400 distinct CDR3 sequences, of which approximately 3.1% are seen a single time; over 20% belongs to the top ten. Germline V gives CDR1 MNHEY, CDR2 SVGAGI. The length of the CDR3 is 16 residues. V was cut by 5 bases and J by 5 bases, with 21 bases left in between. Time point in this sample: sample taken at primary tumor resection. This clonotype was seen many times. What it recognizes is unknown. J is TRBJ1-2 and V is TRBV6-5; maybe TRBD1 (6 bases). This TCR came from a male donor with early-stage non-small cell lung cancer. The input for sequencing was lung tumor tissue, taken at surgery. The CDR3 region is CASSPTLRGELYGYTF. The CDR3 DNA sequence: TGTGCCAGCAGTCCAACCCTGAGGGGGGAACTATATGGCTACACCTTC.